Listed here are 10 T cell receptor beta chains from one sample, sequenced in a study of T-cell reconstitution after alpha-beta-depleted transplantation in children. For TCRbeta, the library was prepared with unique molecular identifiers. TCRdb ran MiXCR on the PCR reads and lists one entry per CDR3 protein. The table lists fewer than 550,000 distinct CDR3 sequences, around 15% of them singletons. The sequenced sample was PBMCs, mostly from graft donor cells, obtained 360 days after TCRalphabeta/CD19-depleted stem cell transplant. The origin of the receptors is a boy under two years old who had a stem cell transplant for Wiskott-Aldrich syndrome, so the T cells may come from the graft donor.

This clonotype has a count of ten or more. The rearrangement uses TRBV12-3 or TRBV12-4 and TRBJ2-1; D gene uncertain. CDR3 length: 14 amino acids. Trimming removed 1 base at V and 4 bases at J, with 8 bases between. DNA for the CDR3: TGTGCCAGCAGTTTAGTGGGCAGGTACAATGAGCAGTTCTTC. Its protein is CASSLVGRYNEQFF.

This clonotype was counted a few times. The chain couples TRBV29-1 to TRBJ2-7; D is ambiguous. The V end lost 4 bases, the J end lost 2 bases, and 6 bases lay between the germline ends. The CDR3 runs to 11 residues. CDR1 SQVTM and CDR2 ANQGSEA come from the germline V gene. The CDR3 region has the DNA TGCAGCGTTGGACACCCCTACGAGCAGTACTTC. Its protein is CSVGHPYEQYF.

This clonotype was detected only a few times. The V call is TRBV29-1, the J call TRBJ1-1; D remains ambiguous. Germline V gene lookup returns CDR1 SQVTM and CDR2 ANQGSEA. The V gene lost 4 bases and the J gene lost 3 bases, with 12 bases spanning the gap. CDR3 length equals 13 residues. The CDR3 coding sequence is TGCAGCGTTGTGGAGTATCGGGACACTGAAGCTTTCTTT. Its translation: CSVVEYRDTEAFF.

This clonotype was counted between two and nine times. This chain links TRBV20-1 with TRBJ2-1; no clear D. Trimming shortened V by 0 bases and J by 6 bases, and 12 bases separated the two germline ends. The germline gives CDR1 DFQATT, CDR2 SNEGSKA (reference sequence). The CDR3 runs 14 residues. The CDR3 loop is CSARDWARINEQFF. The CDR3 coding sequence is TGCAGTGCTAGAGATTGGGCCAGGATCAATGAGCAGTTCTTC.

CDR3 coding DNA: TGCAGTGCCCCCATTCTAGGGGGCTCGGGGAAGACCCAGTACTTC. It yields the protein CSAPILGGSGKTQYF. This chain joins TRBV20-1 and TRBJ2-5; 7 bases are shared with TRBD1. The CDR3 extends over 15 amino acids. V shed 6 bases, J shed 6 bases, and the junction held 16 bases outside the gene matches. Germline V gene sequence: CDR1 DFQATT, CDR2 SNEGSKA (reference sequence).

This clonotype was counted between two and nine times. V and J are TRBV12-3 or TRBV12-4 and TRBJ1-1; 7 bases map to TRBD1. J was trimmed by 11 bases and V by 3 bases; bases with no gene match: 6. This CDR3 contains 12 residues. The DNA of the CDR3 is TGTGCCAGCAGTTTGAGGGGGCTGACTGCTTTCTTT. Protein: CASSLRGLTAFF.

The chain uses TRBV25-1 and TRBJ2-3; 9 bases match TRBD2. Per germline, CDR1 MGHDK and CDR2 SYGVNS. The CDR3 runs to 18 residues. V was pared by 5 bases and J by 0 bases, with 12 bases of the junction left unmatched. The CDR3 DNA follows: TGTGCCAGCAGTTCTCCAGCGGGAGGCCCCCTAAGCACAGATACGCAGTATTTT. Protein: CASSSPAGGPLSTDTQYF.

The chain is built from TRBV2 and TRBJ2-3; D is possibly TRBD2 (5 bases). In germline, CDR1 is SNHLY, CDR2 FYNNEI. V shed 5 bases and J shed 1 base, with 13 bases lying between them. The CDR3 runs 15 residues. The CDR3 nucleotides are TGTGCCAGCAGTTGGGAGCGGATCGGCACAGATACGCAGTATTTT. As protein: CASSWERIGTDTQYF.

This clonotype has more than one count but fewer than ten. This chain connects TRBV4-1 to TRBJ2-5; TRBD2 aligns across 8 bases. This CDR3 has 16 residues. Looked up from germline, CDR1 is MGHRA and CDR2 is YSYEKL. V shed 3 bases and J 3 bases; nucleotides not matched to a gene: 9. The DNA for the CDR3 is TGCGCCAGCAGCCACGGACTAGCTATTGAGGAAGAGACCCAGTACTTC. Amino acid sequence: CASSHGLAIEEETQYF.

This clonotype has only a few counts. The chain uses TRBV21-1 and TRBJ2-1. TRBV21-1 is termed a pseudogene. The CDR3 has 15 amino acids. The CDR3 loop is CASSMRKASYNEQFF. CDR3 in DNA: TGTGCCAGCAGCATGCGAAAAGCCTCCTACAATGAGCAGTTCTTC.